This TCR beta chain came from a study of cytomegalovirus exposure and HLA in healthy donors. A multiplex PCR was run with 60 Vbeta primers and 13 Jbeta primers. Measured with immunoSEQ multiplex PCR; TCRdb has only the in-frame clones, and not every one. The profile shows roughly 190,000 clones, under 85% of them singletons. Germline V CDR1 and CDR2: ENHRY, SYGVKD. The CDR3 is made up of 16 amino acids. The V and J ends lost 8 bases and 5 bases respectively, with 23 bases between them. V is TRBV10-3 and J is TRBJ2-3, with D unclear. The TCR comes from a female donor in good health and CMV-seronegative. Sequencing was performed on PBMCs. CDR3 in amino acids: CAISGETMGSGDTQYF. The CDR3 bases are TGTGCCATCTCCGGCGAGACCATGGGTTCGGGAGATACGCAGTATTTT.